The 19 T cell receptor beta chains reported below all come from one sample, sequenced in a study of regulatory T cells in long-lasting Graves disease. The time point is: newly diagnosed GD, antithyroid drugs for less than 3 months. The TCR library was made from RNA that had been extracted from PBMCs in TRIzol. Both iRepertoire HTBI primers and Arm-PCR of CDR3 regions were used to build the TCR beta libraries. TCRdb reprocessed the multiplex PCR reads with MiXCR, giving one entry per CDR3 protein. The sample shows around 400,000 distinct CDR3 sequences, about 14% of them seen only once. The sample here was peripheral blood mononuclear cells (PBMCs), taken at new diagnosis, from a patient treated with antithyroid drugs. Receptor source: a female donor with Graves disease.

The table lists this clonotype with a few counts. The chain employs TRBV20-1 and TRBJ2-2, with D maybe TRBD1 (5 bases). The length of the CDR3 is 13 residues. Germline V gene sequence: CDR1 DFQATT, CDR2 SNEGSKA (reference sequence). The V gene lost 6 bases and the J gene lost 5 bases, with 13 bases spanning the gap. The CDR3 sequence is CSAGDRVTGELFF. The DNA of the CDR3 is TGCAGTGCGGGCGACAGAGTTACCGGGGAGCTGTTTTTT.

This clonotype was seen ten or more times. The V and J genes are TRBV19 and TRBJ1-1; D not certain. V was cut by 9 bases and J by 0 bases, with 11 bases left in between. This CDR3 has 13 amino acids. Germline CDR1 is LNHDA and CDR2 is SQIVND (reference sequence). This CDR3 reads CASDNLMNTEAFF. CDR3 nucleotides: TGTGCCAGCGACAATTTAATGAACACTGAAGCTTTCTTT.

This clonotype was seen at least ten times. V and J are TRBV6-5 and TRBJ2-2; 8 bases agree with TRBD2. V trimming: 2 bases; J trimming: 4 bases; junction bases outside the gene matches: 9. Germline-derived CDR1 and CDR2 are MNHEY and SVGAGI. The CDR3 totals 17 residues. The CDR3 sequence: CASSYQRLGLATGELFF. CDR3 DNA sequence: TGTGCCAGCAGTTACCAACGTCTTGGACTAGCCACCGGGGAGCTGTTTTTT.

This clonotype was detected many times. The chain uses TRBV24-1 and TRBJ1-2, with 7 bases lining up with TRBD1. The CDR3 sequence is 15 residues long. Germline CDR1 KGHDR, CDR2 SFDVKD. J gave up 1 base and V 4 bases, and 5 bases lay outside the gene matches. For the CDR3, the DNA is TGTGCCACCAGTGACCCGAGACAGGGTAACTATGGCTACACCTTC. Encoded protein: CATSDPRQGNYGYTF.

This clonotype showed up many times. The rearrangement uses TRBV11-2 and TRBJ2-2; the match to TRBD2 covers 8 bases. Germline assignment: CDR1 SGHAT and CDR2 FQNNGV. The CDR3 extends over 18 amino acids. The V gene end was trimmed by 8 bases and the J gene end by 1 base; junction bases not matched to a gene: 15. CDR3 protein: CASRASWKLAGNTGELFF. The CDR3 nucleotides read TGTGCCAGCCGAGCCTCATGGAAGCTAGCGGGGAACACCGGGGAGCTGTTTTTT. The whole variable domain, remainder taken from reference TRBV11-2 and TRBJ2-2, is EAGVAQSPRYKIIEKRQSVAFWCNPISGHATLYWYQQILGQGPKLLIQFQNNGVVDDSQLPKDRFSAERLKGVDSTLKIQPAKLEDSAVYLCASRASWKLAGNTGELFFGEGSRLTVL.

The table lists this clonotype with a few counts. This sequence joins TRBV14 and TRBJ1-1; D remains unclear. The V end lost 4 bases, the J end lost 1 base, and 10 bases lay between the germline ends. The germline gives CDR1 SGHDN, CDR2 FVKESK. This CDR3 has 14 amino acids. CDR3 protein: CASSLQPGNTEAFF. The CDR3 DNA sequence: TGTGCCAGCAGCCTTCAGCCCGGGAACACTGAAGCTTTCTTT.

There are many counts of this clonotype. The chain uses TRBV27 and TRBJ1-6, with 9 bases fitting TRBD1. V lost 3 bases and J lost 10; bases outside the gene matches: 4. Germline CDR1 and CDR2: MNHEY and SMNVEV (reference sequence). This CDR3 comprises 14 residues. In nucleotides, the CDR3 is TGTGCCAGCAGTTTGAACAGGGGGCAATCACCCCTCCACTTT. Translated: CASSLNRGQSPLHF.

The sample holds many counts of this clonotype. The rearrangement joins TRBV7-8 to TRBJ1-2; tentative D call: TRBD1 (5 bases). Germline V gene lookup returns CDR1 SGHVS and CDR2 FQNEAQ. The germline V and J ends were trimmed by 5 bases and 4 bases, with 14 bases remaining between them. This CDR3 has 14 amino acids. This CDR3 is CASSTDKLSYGYTF. CDR3 nucleotides: TGTGCCAGCAGCACGGACAAACTCAGCTATGGCTACACCTTC.

This clonotype was seen many times. V usage is TRBV3-1 and J usage is TRBJ1-1; D is uncertain. Germline V gene lookup returns CDR1 LGHDT and CDR2 YNNKEL (reference sequence). Trimming cost V 0 bases and J 13 bases, with 30 bases left between them. This CDR3 contains 18 residues. The CDR3 here is CASSQDPGRLSRPVGVFF. The CDR3 nucleotides are TGTGCCAGCAGCCAAGATCCGGGGAGATTGAGTCGGCCAGTTGGAGTTTTCTTT.

Ten or more counts support this clonotype. V gene TRBV4-1 combines with J gene TRBJ1-3, with a tentative D call TRBD1 (5 bases). Trimming stripped 1 base from V and 8 bases from J, with 6 bases between. The CDR3 sequence is 12 residues long. Germline lookup yields CDR1 MGHRA and CDR2 YSYEKL. The CDR3 here is CASSQVGDTIYF. Here the CDR3 DNA reads TGCGCCAGCAGCCAAGTGGGGGACACCATATATTTT.

This clonotype was counted ten times or more. The V call is TRBV7-2, the J call TRBJ2-5; TRBD1 matches at 11 bases. The V gene's germline CDR1 is SGHTA and CDR2 FQGNSA. Trimming at V came to 5 bases and at J to 4 bases, leaving 15 bases not matched to a gene. CDR3 size: 18 residues. CDR3 bases: TGTGCCAGCAGCCTTATTCAGGACAGGGGGCGGAGGAGAGAGACCCAGTACTTC. Translated, it gives CASSLIQDRGRRRETQYF.

This clonotype was recorded at least ten times. The gene calls are TRBV6-1 and TRBJ1-1; 8 nucleotides line up with TRBD1. The CDR3 covers 14 residues. Germline V CDR1 and CDR2: MNHNS, SASEGT. The V segment lost 6 bases and the J segment 7 bases; nucleotides outside the gene matches: 10. In DNA form, the CDR3 reads TGTGCCAGCAGCCCAGGACAGGGTAAGGGTGAAGCTTTCTTT. The encoded protein is CASSPGQGKGEAFF.

V usage is TRBV27 and J usage is TRBJ2-7; no clear D gene. This CDR3 spans 14 amino acids. Germline V gene sequence: CDR1 MNHEY, CDR2 SMNVEV (reference sequence). The V and J ends lost 4 bases and 0 bases respectively, with 10 bases between them. The chain's CDR3 is CASSSETHSYEQYF. Written as DNA, the CDR3 is TGTGCCAGCAGTTCGGAAACACACTCCTACGAGCAGTACTTC.

The chain is built from TRBV25-1 and TRBJ2-5, with D possibly TRBD2 on 5 matching bases. Between the trimmed V and J ends, which lost 4 bases and 5 bases, there was a span of 20 bases. Germline V gene sequence: CDR1 MGHDK, CDR2 SYGVNS. This CDR3 spans 16 amino acids. The CDR3: CASSATRTGFWETQYF. DNA of the CDR3: TGTGCCAGCAGTGCGACGCGTACGGGGTTCTGGGAGACCCAGTACTTC. The whole variable domain, remainder taken from reference TRBV25-1 and TRBJ2-5, is EADIYQTPRYLVIGTGKKITLECSQTMGHDKMYWYQQDPGMELHLIHYSYGVNSTEKGDLSSESTVSRIRTEHFPLTLESARPSHTSQYLCASSATRTGFWETQYFGPGTRLLVL.

This rearrangement joins TRBV6-1 to TRBJ1-2; TRBD1 aligns across 7 bases. Germline CDR1 reads MNHNS; CDR2 reads SASEGT. V shed 6 bases and J 7 bases; nucleotides not matched to a gene: 5. This CDR3 region has 12 residues. The CDR3 is CASSTGQRGYTF. The CDR3 DNA follows: TGTGCCAGCAGCACGGGACAGCGTGGCTACACCTTC.

In this sample, this clonotype turned up a few times. The rearrangement uses TRBV7-9 and TRBJ2-3; 10 bases agree with TRBD2. The CDR3 is 19 residues long. V lost 5 bases, J lost 2 bases, and 16 bases stayed unmatched. Germline assignment: CDR1 SEHNR and CDR2 FQNEAQ (reference sequence). In DNA form, the CDR3 reads TGTGCCAGCAGCCACCAGCTAGCGGGAGTTACCCGTTACACAGATACGCAGTATTTT. Its protein product is CASSHQLAGVTRYTDTQYF.

This clonotype has only a few counts. V is TRBV5-4 and J is TRBJ1-6; the D gene is possibly TRBD1 (5 bases). This CDR3 is 16 amino acids long. From germline, CDR1 is SGHNT and CDR2 YYREEE (reference sequence). V lost 2 bases to trimming and J lost 6 bases, with 15 bases between them. The CDR3 DNA follows: TGTGCCAGCAGCTTTGGCCGCGGACAACCTAATTCACCCCTCCACTTT. Its translation is CASSFGRGQPNSPLHF.

This clonotype was seen at least ten times. This sequence joins TRBV6-5 and TRBJ2-7; 7 bases match TRBD1. Trimming at V came to 0 bases and at J to 6 bases, leaving 14 bases not matched to a gene. This CDR3 region has 17 residues. Germline loops: CDR1 MNHEY, CDR2 SVGAGI. CDR3 residues: CASSYSSSDRAKVEQYF. The CDR3 DNA sequence: TGTGCCAGCAGTTACTCTTCCAGCGACAGGGCTAAAGTCGAGCAGTACTTC.

This clonotype was seen repeatedly, ten times or more. The V call is TRBV30, the J call TRBJ1-3; no clear D gene. This CDR3 has 14 amino acids. The germline V gene encodes CDR1 GTSNPN and CDR2 SVGIG (reference sequence). Trimming removed 0 bases at V and 0 bases at J, with 6 bases between. Written as DNA, the CDR3 is TGTGCCTGGAGTGTTGGTGACTCTGGAAACACCATATATTTT. Its protein product is CAWSVGDSGNTIYF.